This T cell receptor beta chain appears in the sequencing data of a study of beta chain features in type 1 diabetes. Expressed TCRB transcripts were sequenced because the isolated RNA had all been reverse transcribed beforehand. The table came from immunoSEQ multiplex PCR; TCRdb's copy has only in-frame clones and leaves some out. The table lists some 150,000 clones, 8% to 13% of them singletons. This clone was recorded at least ten times. Trimming took 0 bases from V and 4 from J, leaving 7 bases between them. This CDR3 has 13 amino acids. The germline CDR1 and CDR2 sequences are SGHDT and YYEEEE. Sequences were obtained from naive CD4+ T cells from blood. The rearrangement joins TRBV5-6 to TRBJ2-5; no clear D gene. The sequence came from a young man in good health. Here the CDR3 reads CASSLEAAETQYF. The CDR3 DNA is TGTGCCAGCAGCTTGGAGGCGGCAGAGACCCAGTACTTC.